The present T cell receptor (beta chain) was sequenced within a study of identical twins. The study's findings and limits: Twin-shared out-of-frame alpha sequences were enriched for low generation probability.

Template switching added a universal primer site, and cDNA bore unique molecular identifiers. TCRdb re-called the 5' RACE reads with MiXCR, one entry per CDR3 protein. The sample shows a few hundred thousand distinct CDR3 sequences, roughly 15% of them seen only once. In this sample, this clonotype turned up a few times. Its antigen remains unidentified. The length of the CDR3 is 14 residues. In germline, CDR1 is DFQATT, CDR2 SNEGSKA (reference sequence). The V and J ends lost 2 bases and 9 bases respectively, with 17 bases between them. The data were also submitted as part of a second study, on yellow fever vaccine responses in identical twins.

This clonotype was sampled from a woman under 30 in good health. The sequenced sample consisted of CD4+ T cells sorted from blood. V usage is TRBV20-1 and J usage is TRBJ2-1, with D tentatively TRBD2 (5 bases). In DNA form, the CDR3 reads TGCAGTGCTAGACGGTTAACGGGATTGGGTGAGCAGTTCTTC. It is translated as CSARRLTGLGEQFF.